A selection of T cell receptor beta chains follows, all from one sample in a study of blood T cell repertoires in COVID-19. Using immunoSEQ multiplex PCR, the repertoire was profiled, and TCRdb retains in-frame clones only, with some absent. The sample has roughly 50,000 clones; about 91% are singletons. Sequencing used peripheral blood. Every receptor here comes from a woman aged 55 to 70 with active COVID-19. Each CDR3 is given with its conserved first and last residue. A D gene is named only where the DNA matches it firmly. Rows may omit the clone size; those that give it use once, few, many or a size class.

J	V	D	size	DNA	CDR3
TRBJ2-7	TRBV30	NA	NA	TGTGCCTGGAGTGTACTCTGGGAGCAGTACTTC	CAWSVLWEQYF
TRBJ2-7	TRBV9	NA	NA	TGTGCCAGCAGCGTAGGGGCAGTCTCCTACGAGCAGTACTTC	CASSVGAVSYEQYF
TRBJ2-2	TRBV5-1	TRBD1	NA	TGCGCCAGCAGCTCCGGGACAGGATATTTCGGGGAGCTGTTTTTT	CASSSGTGYFGELFF
TRBJ2-7	TRBV5-1	NA	once	TGCGCCAGCAGCACTCAATTCTCCGGGGCGGGGGAGCAGTACTTC	CASSTQFSGAGEQYF
TRBJ2-5	TRBV5-5	NA	NA	TGTGCCAGCAGCTTGTCGTCTCCGCAAGAGACCCAGTACTTC	CASSLSSPQETQYF
TRBJ2-5	TRBV7-9	NA	NA	TGTGCCAGCAGCTCGGGACTCCTATACCGGGAGACCCAGTACTTC	CASSSGLLYRETQYF
TRBJ1-6	TRBV5-6	TRBD1	NA	TGTGCCAGCAGCCCCGACAGGGGTAATTCACCCCTCCACTTT	CASSPDRGNSPLHF
TRBJ2-1	TRBV7-3	TRBD1	NA	TGTGCCAGCAGCCTGGGACAGCCCCTAGGGAGTGAGCAGTTCTTC	CASSLGQPLGSEQFF
TRBJ1-2	TRBV2	NA	NA	TGTGCCAGCAGTGGTTTTCGAGGCTTCGGCTATGGCTACACCTTC	CASSGFRGFGYGYTF
TRBJ2-1	TRBV5-6	TRBD2	NA	TGTGCCAGCAGCTTCCTGGGGAGGGCTAGCGGGAACAATGAGCAGTTCTTC	CASSFLGRASGNNEQFF
TRBJ2-1	TRBV3-1/TRBV3-2	TRBD2	NA	TGTGCCAGCAGCCTCTATTCGGGGACTAGCGGAAGATCCTACAATGAGCAGTTCTTC	CASSLYSGTSGRSYNEQFF
TRBJ1-1	TRBV4-2	NA	NA	TGTGCCAGCAGCCAATCTACAGGGCTCATGAACACTGAAGCTTTCTTT	CASSQSTGLMNTEAFF
TRBJ2-3	TRBV25-1	TRBD1	NA	TGTGCCAGCAGCTCAACAGGGGGCCCCACAGATACGCAGTATTTT	CASSSTGGPTDTQYF
TRBJ1-4	TRBV18	TRBD1	few	TGTGCCAGCTCACCAGCGAGACAGGGATACGAAAAACTGTTTTTT	CASSPARQGYEKLFF
TRBJ2-1	TRBV10-3	TRBD2	NA	TGTGCCATCAGGGGGGGGACTAGCGGATACAATGAGCAGTTCTTC	CAIRGGTSGYNEQFF
TRBJ1-1	TRBV2	NA	NA	TGTGCCAGCAGTGAATCCTTGAACACTGAAGCTTTCTTT	CASSESLNTEAFF
TRBJ1-1	TRBV19	NA	NA	TGTGCCAGTAGTACGGTTTGGAACACTGAAGCTTTCTTT	CASSTVWNTEAFF